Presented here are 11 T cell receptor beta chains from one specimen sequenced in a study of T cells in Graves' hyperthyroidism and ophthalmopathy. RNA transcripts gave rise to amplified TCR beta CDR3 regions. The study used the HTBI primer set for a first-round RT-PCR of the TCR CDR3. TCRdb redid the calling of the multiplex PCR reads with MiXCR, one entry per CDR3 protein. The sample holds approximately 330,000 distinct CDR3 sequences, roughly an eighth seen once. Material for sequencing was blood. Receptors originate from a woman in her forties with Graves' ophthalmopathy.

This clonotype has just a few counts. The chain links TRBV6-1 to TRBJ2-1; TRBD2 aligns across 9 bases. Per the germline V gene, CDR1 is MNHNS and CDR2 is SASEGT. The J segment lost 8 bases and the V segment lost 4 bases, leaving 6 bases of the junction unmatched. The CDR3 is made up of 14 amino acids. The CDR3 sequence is CASSVAGGVDEQFF. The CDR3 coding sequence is TGTGCCAGCAGTGTTGCGGGAGGGGTCGATGAGCAGTTCTTC.

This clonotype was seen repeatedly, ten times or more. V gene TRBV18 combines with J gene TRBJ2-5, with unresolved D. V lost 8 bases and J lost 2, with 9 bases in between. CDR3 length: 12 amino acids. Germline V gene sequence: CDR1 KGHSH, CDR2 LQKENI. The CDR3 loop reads CASSPDQETQYF. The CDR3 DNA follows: TGTGCCAGCAGCCCAGATCAAGAGACCCAGTACTTC. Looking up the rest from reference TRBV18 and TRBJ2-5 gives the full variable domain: NAGVMQNPRHLVRRRGQEARLRCSPMKGHSHVYWYRQLPEEGLKFMVYLQKENIIDESGMPKERFSAEFPKEGPSILRIQQVVRGDSAAYFCASSPDQETQYFGPGTRLLVL.

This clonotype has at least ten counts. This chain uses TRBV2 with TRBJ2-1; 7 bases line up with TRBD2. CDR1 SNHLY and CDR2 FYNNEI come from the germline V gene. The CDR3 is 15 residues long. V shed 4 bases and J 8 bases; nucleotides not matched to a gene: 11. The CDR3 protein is CASSGYREDSDEQFF. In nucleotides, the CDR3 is TGTGCCAGCAGTGGTTATCGGGAGGACTCGGATGAGCAGTTCTTC. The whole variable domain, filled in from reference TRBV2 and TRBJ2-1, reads EPEVTQTPSHQVTQMGQEVILRCVPISNHLYFYWYRQILGQKVEFLVSFYNNEISEKSEIFDDQFSVERPDGSNFTLKIRSTKLEDSAMYFCASSGYREDSDEQFFGPGTRLTVL.

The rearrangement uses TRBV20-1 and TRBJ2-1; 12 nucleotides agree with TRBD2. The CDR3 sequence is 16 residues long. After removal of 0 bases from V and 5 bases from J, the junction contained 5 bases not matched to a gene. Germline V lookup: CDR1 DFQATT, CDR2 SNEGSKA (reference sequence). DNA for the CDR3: TGCAGTGCTAGAGATCTGGGACTAGCGGGTCACAATGAGCAGTTCTTC. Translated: CSARDLGLAGHNEQFF.

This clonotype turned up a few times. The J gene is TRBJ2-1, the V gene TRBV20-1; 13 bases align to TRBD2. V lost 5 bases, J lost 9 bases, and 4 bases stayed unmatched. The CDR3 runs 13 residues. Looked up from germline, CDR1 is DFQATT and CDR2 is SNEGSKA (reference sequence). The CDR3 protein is CSAPRLAGGEQFF. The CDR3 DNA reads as TGCAGTGCTCCCCGACTAGCGGGGGGTGAGCAGTTCTTC.

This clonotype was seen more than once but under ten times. The CDR3 coding sequence is TGTGCCAGCAGCCCCACTTCCCTCGCGGCGCGGGGCTTCGAGAATACGCAGTATTTT. It codes for CASSPTSLAARGFENTQYF. V gene TRBV3-1 combines with J gene TRBJ2-3, with D maybe TRBD2 (6 bases). There are 19 residues in the CDR3. Germline lookup yields CDR1 LGHDT and CDR2 YNNKEL (reference sequence). Between the trimmed V and J ends, which lost 4 bases and 7 bases, there was a span of 30 bases.

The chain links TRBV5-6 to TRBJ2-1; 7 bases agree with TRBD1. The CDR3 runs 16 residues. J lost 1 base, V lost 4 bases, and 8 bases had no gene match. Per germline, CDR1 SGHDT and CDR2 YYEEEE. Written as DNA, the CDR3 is TGTGCCAGCAGCCCCACCGGGACAGCGTCCTACAATGAGCAGTTCTTC. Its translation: CASSPTGTASYNEQFF. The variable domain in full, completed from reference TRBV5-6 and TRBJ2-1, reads DAGVTQSPTHLIKTRGQQVTLRCSPKSGHDTVSWYQQALGQGPQFIFQYYEEEERQRGNFPDRFSGHQFPNYSSELNVNALLLGDSALYLCASSPTGTASYNEQFFGPGTRLTVL.

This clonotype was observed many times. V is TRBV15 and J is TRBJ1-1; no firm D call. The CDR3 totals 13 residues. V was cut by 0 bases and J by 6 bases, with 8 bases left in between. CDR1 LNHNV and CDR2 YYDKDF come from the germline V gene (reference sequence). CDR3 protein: CATSRERASEAFF. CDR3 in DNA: TGTGCCACCAGCAGAGAACGGGCATCTGAAGCTTTCTTT.

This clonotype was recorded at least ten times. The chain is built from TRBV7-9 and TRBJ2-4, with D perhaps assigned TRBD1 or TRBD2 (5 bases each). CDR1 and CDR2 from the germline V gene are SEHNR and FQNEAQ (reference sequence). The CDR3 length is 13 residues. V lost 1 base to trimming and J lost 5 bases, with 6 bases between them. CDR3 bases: TGTGCCAGCAGCTTAGTGGGGGAAAACATTCAGTACTTC. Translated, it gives CASSLVGENIQYF. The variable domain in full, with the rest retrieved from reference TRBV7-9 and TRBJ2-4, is DTGVSQNPRHKITKRGQNVTFRCDPISEHNRLYWYRQTLGQGPEFLTYFQNEAQLEKSRLLSDRFSAERPKGSFSTLEIQRTEQGDSAMYLCASSLVGENIQYFGAGTRLSVL.

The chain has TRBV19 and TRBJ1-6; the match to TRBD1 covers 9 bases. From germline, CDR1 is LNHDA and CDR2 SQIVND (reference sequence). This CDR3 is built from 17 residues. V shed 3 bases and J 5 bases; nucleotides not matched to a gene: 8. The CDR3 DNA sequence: TGTGCCAGTAGTATTAGGGGACAGGGTATAGATAATTCACCCCTCCACTTT. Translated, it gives CASSIRGQGIDNSPLHF.

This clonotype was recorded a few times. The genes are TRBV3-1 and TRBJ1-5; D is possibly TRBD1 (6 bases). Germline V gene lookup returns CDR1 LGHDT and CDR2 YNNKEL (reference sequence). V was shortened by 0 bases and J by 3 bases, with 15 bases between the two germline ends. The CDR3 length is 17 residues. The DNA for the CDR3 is TGTGCCAGCAGCCAAGATCGGGGAGGGGGAATCAATCAGCCCCAGCATTTT. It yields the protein CASSQDRGGGINQPQHF.